These 18 T cell receptor beta chains share one sample of origin, sequenced in a study of human T cells and chemical hapten exposure. Each CDR3 protein is one row after TCRdb ran MiXCR on the RACE reads. The table shows roughly 74,000 distinct CDR3 sequences, with 32% occurring only once. The sample's time point: patch test 1, 2 weeks after DPC sensitization. This sample's treatment: therapeutic diphenylcyclopropenone sensitization with weekly scalp DPC. The sequencing here drew on whole blood, taken in connection with sensitization to the hapten diphenylcyclopropenone (DPC). These receptors were obtained from a man aged 35 to 55 with alopecia areata. Some clones in this sample may be carry-over from other donors' samples.

This clonotype was seen more than once but under ten times. The gene calls are TRBV11-2 and TRBJ2-1; the D is unclear. This CDR3 spans 15 amino acids. From germline, CDR1 is SGHAT and CDR2 FQNNGV. V was cut by 2 bases and J by 5 bases, with 13 bases left in between. CDR3 coding DNA: TGTGCCAGCAGCTTATATTCTCAGGCTAACAATGAGCAGTTCTTC. It encodes CASSLYSQANNEQFF.

The J gene is TRBJ2-3, the V gene TRBV2, with D tentatively TRBD1 (6 bases). CDR1 is SNHLY and CDR2 is FYNNEI in the germline V gene. The V end lost 6 bases, the J end lost 3 bases, and 19 bases lay between the germline ends. The CDR3 has 16 amino acids. The CDR3, as DNA: TGTGCCAGCAGCCCTGGTAGGCCAGGGGCGACAGATACGCAGTATTTT. It translates to CASSPGRPGATDTQYF.

This clonotype has more than one count but fewer than ten. The chain combines TRBV28 with TRBJ2-5; D is ambiguous. This CDR3 contains 14 residues. The germline gives CDR1 MDHEN, CDR2 SYDVKM. V was clipped by 7 bases and J by 5 bases, with 17 bases between them. The CDR3: CASNLRSHPETQYF. The CDR3 DNA sequence: TGTGCCAGCAACCTGCGTAGTCACCCCGAGACCCAGTACTTC.

This chain uses TRBV7-3 with TRBJ2-2; TRBD2 aligns across 9 bases. With 2 bases clipped from V and 5 bases from J, the junction kept 9 bases outside the gene matches. Germline CDR1 SGHTA, CDR2 FQGTGA. The CDR3 extends over 17 amino acids. CDR3 DNA sequence: TGTGCCAGCAGCTTAGGACAGCTAGCGGGACGGACCGGGGAGCTGTTTTTT. Its translation is CASSLGQLAGRTGELFF. Full variable domain (rest looked up from reference TRBV7-3 and TRBJ2-2): GAGVSQTPSNKVTEKGKYVELRCDPISGHTALYWYRQSLGQGPEFLIYFQGTGAADDSGLPNDRFFAVRPEGSVSTLKIQRTERGDSAVYLCASSLGQLAGRTGELFFGEGSRLTVL.

This clonotype occurred once. The rearrangement uses TRBV27 and TRBJ2-7, with 7 bases that match TRBD1. CDR3 length: 16 residues. J lost 5 bases, V lost 6 bases, and 16 bases had no gene match. Germline assignment: CDR1 MNHEY and CDR2 SMNVEV (reference sequence). The CDR3 sequence: CASSSRPGGTRDEQYF. The CDR3 nucleotides are TGTGCCAGCAGCTCACGCCCAGGGGGAACCCGGGACGAGCAGTACTTC.

The chain is built from TRBV15 and TRBJ2-3, with no clear D. V gave up 0 bases and J gave up 6 bases, with 19 bases separating them. Germline loops: CDR1 LNHNV, CDR2 YYDKDF (reference sequence). The CDR3 loop spans 17 amino acids. CDR3 residues: CATSRDRPDVRRDTQYF. The CDR3 DNA is TGTGCCACCAGCAGAGATCGACCAGACGTCAGGCGGGATACGCAGTATTTT.

This chain uses TRBV28 with TRBJ2-7; D not resolved. The CDR3 loop spans 16 amino acids. V dropped 3 bases and J dropped 2 bases, with 17 bases sitting between them. In germline, CDR1 is MDHEN, CDR2 SYDVKM. CDR3 protein: CASSFEAAYIPYEQYF. CDR3 nucleotides: TGTGCCAGCAGTTTTGAGGCAGCCTATATTCCCTACGAGCAGTACTTC.

This chain joins TRBV5-1 and TRBJ2-7; unclear D gene. Germline V CDR1 and CDR2: SGHRS, YFSETQ. V was cut by 1 base and J by 1 base, with 18 bases left in between. The CDR3 has 17 amino acids. This CDR3 is CASSLSPRQTTSYEQYF. CDR3 in DNA: TGCGCCAGCAGCTTGTCTCCTAGGCAAACCACTTCCTACGAGCAGTACTTC.

This clonotype was counted only a few times. CDR3 protein: CASSEGQGAGETQYF. In DNA, the CDR3 is TGCGCCAGCAGCGAAGGACAGGGGGCCGGTGAGACCCAGTACTTC. This chain links TRBV5-1 with TRBJ2-5, with 11 bases fitting TRBD1. The V gene's germline CDR1 is SGHRS and CDR2 YFSETQ. The CDR3 spans 15 residues. V lost 4 bases, J lost 5 bases, and 7 bases stayed unmatched. The full variable domain, with the rest looked up from reference TRBV5-1 and TRBJ2-5, is KAGVTQTPRYLIKTRGQQVTLSCSPISGHRSVSWYQQTPGQGLQFLFEYFSETQRNKGNFPGRFSGRQFSNSRSEMNVSTLELGDSALYLCASSEGQGAGETQYFGPGTRLLVL.

This clonotype was counted between two and nine times. The chain couples TRBV5-6 to TRBJ1-1, with D unresolved. CDR3 length: 16 amino acids. Germline-derived CDR1 and CDR2 are SGHDT and YYEEEE. V lost 4 bases, J lost 1 base, and 17 bases lay in between. The CDR3 DNA reads TGTGCCAGCAGCCCAATACCCGCCGGAAGGAACACTGAAGCTTTCTTT. It specifies CASSPIPAGRNTEAFF.

The CDR3, as DNA: TGTGCCAGCAGCCGGGTGGTGGGGTCCCCCTCCTACGAGCAGTACTTC. It is translated as CASSRVVGSPSYEQYF. This chain connects TRBV12-3 or TRBV12-4 to TRBJ2-7; D is uncertain. V was cut by 6 bases and J by 0 bases, with 18 bases left in between. The CDR3 extends over 16 amino acids.

Note on this clonotype: This may arise from a read error, as a much more abundant clone is one base away. In nucleotides, the CDR3 is TGTGCCAGCAGTGGGAACACTGAAACTTTCTTT. It codes for CASSGNTETFF. This chain links TRBV28 with TRBJ1-1; D not certain. Germline V lookup: CDR1 MDHEN, CDR2 SYDVKM. This CDR3 is built from 11 residues.

The J gene is TRBJ2-5, the V gene TRBV2, with 9 bases matching TRBD2. With V trimmed by 8 bases and J by 3 bases, 7 bases remained unmatched. This CDR3 is 14 amino acids long. CDR1 and CDR2 (germline): SNHLY, FYNNEI. The CDR3 is CASGGTSNKETQYF. The DNA for the CDR3 is TGTGCCAGCGGTGGGACTAGCAATAAAGAGACCCAGTACTTC.

This clonotype has more than one count but fewer than ten. The V call is TRBV7-8, the J call TRBJ2-5; TRBD1 aligns across 8 bases. Germline loops: CDR1 SGHVS, CDR2 FQNEAQ. The CDR3 totals 18 residues. V lost 1 base to trimming and J lost 4 bases; unmatched junction nucleotides: 14. The CDR3 DNA sequence: TGTGCCAGCAGCTTAGGAATTGGGGGCAGGGGGCGGCGAGAGACCCAGTACTTC. Protein: CASSLGIGGRGRRETQYF.

This clonotype was detected a few times. CDR3 sequence: CATSARDTTTNEKLFF. CDR3 bases: TGTGCCACCAGCGCTCGGGACACAACAACTAATGAAAAACTGTTTTTT. This chain joins TRBV15 and TRBJ1-4, with a weak D call TRBD1 (6 bases). CDR3 length: 16 amino acids. The germline V gene has CDR1 LNHNV and CDR2 YYDKDF (reference sequence). The V gene lost 5 bases and the J gene lost 0 bases, with 13 bases spanning the gap.

This clonotype was counted only a few times. The rearrangement links TRBV7-9 to TRBJ2-5; D gene unclear. The CDR3 totals 14 residues. The germline V gene has CDR1 SEHNR and CDR2 FQNEAQ (reference sequence). V dropped 5 bases and J dropped 4 bases, with 14 bases sitting between them. CDR3 amino acids: CASSPGSPVETQYF. The CDR3 region has the DNA TGTGCCAGCAGCCCCGGGTCGCCGGTAGAGACCCAGTACTTC.

The chain links TRBV10-3 to TRBJ1-1; no definite D call. V was cut by 4 bases and J by 3 bases, with 9 bases left in between. The CDR3 covers 13 residues. The germline CDR1 and CDR2 sequences are ENHRY and SYGVKD. The CDR3 loop reads CAISGHSDTEAFF. CDR3 in DNA: TGTGCCATCAGTGGGCACTCAGACACTGAAGCTTTCTTT.

This clonotype was observed many times. The CDR3, as DNA: TGTGCCAGCAGCAAACGGAACAGGGATGAAGTACTTGACTCTGGGGCCAACGTCCTGACTTTC. Protein sequence: CASSKRNRDEVLDSGANVLTF. The chain is built from TRBV21-1 and TRBJ2-6; the table assigns TRBD1, which was not confirmed against the DNA. TRBV21-1 is labeled a pseudogene. The CDR3 extends over 21 amino acids.